The clone carrying this TCR beta chain was found many times. Antigen specificity is unknown. The data were obtained in a study of CD8 T cells in ankylosing spondylitis. As the method for making TCR beta libraries, quantitative 5'-RACE with molecular barcodes was used. TCRdb independently ran MiXCR on the 5' RACE reads; one entry per CDR3 protein. Seen here are some 120,000 distinct CDR3 sequences, roughly 7.3% observed once, and the top ten hold less than 15%. V lost 4 bases to trimming and J lost 8 bases, with 16 bases between them. The germline gives CDR1 GTSNPN, CDR2 SVGIG (reference sequence). The CDR3 runs to 13 residues. Points from the study as a whole: With a CD8+ phenotype, disease-linked clones were relatively rare in peripheral blood. Disease-associated clones were reportedly significantly overrepresented in matched ankylosing spondylitis synovial fluid.

Input material: blood, either unsorted or a sorted T cell fraction (not recorded which). The rearrangement links TRBV30 to TRBJ2-3; a possible D gene is TRBD1 (8 bases). This TCR was sampled from a male donor with ankylosing spondylitis or in good health (not recorded which). CDR3 in DNA: TGTGCCTGGAAATTGGACAGGGAGGGTACGCAGTATTTT. This sequence encodes CAWKLDREGTQYF.